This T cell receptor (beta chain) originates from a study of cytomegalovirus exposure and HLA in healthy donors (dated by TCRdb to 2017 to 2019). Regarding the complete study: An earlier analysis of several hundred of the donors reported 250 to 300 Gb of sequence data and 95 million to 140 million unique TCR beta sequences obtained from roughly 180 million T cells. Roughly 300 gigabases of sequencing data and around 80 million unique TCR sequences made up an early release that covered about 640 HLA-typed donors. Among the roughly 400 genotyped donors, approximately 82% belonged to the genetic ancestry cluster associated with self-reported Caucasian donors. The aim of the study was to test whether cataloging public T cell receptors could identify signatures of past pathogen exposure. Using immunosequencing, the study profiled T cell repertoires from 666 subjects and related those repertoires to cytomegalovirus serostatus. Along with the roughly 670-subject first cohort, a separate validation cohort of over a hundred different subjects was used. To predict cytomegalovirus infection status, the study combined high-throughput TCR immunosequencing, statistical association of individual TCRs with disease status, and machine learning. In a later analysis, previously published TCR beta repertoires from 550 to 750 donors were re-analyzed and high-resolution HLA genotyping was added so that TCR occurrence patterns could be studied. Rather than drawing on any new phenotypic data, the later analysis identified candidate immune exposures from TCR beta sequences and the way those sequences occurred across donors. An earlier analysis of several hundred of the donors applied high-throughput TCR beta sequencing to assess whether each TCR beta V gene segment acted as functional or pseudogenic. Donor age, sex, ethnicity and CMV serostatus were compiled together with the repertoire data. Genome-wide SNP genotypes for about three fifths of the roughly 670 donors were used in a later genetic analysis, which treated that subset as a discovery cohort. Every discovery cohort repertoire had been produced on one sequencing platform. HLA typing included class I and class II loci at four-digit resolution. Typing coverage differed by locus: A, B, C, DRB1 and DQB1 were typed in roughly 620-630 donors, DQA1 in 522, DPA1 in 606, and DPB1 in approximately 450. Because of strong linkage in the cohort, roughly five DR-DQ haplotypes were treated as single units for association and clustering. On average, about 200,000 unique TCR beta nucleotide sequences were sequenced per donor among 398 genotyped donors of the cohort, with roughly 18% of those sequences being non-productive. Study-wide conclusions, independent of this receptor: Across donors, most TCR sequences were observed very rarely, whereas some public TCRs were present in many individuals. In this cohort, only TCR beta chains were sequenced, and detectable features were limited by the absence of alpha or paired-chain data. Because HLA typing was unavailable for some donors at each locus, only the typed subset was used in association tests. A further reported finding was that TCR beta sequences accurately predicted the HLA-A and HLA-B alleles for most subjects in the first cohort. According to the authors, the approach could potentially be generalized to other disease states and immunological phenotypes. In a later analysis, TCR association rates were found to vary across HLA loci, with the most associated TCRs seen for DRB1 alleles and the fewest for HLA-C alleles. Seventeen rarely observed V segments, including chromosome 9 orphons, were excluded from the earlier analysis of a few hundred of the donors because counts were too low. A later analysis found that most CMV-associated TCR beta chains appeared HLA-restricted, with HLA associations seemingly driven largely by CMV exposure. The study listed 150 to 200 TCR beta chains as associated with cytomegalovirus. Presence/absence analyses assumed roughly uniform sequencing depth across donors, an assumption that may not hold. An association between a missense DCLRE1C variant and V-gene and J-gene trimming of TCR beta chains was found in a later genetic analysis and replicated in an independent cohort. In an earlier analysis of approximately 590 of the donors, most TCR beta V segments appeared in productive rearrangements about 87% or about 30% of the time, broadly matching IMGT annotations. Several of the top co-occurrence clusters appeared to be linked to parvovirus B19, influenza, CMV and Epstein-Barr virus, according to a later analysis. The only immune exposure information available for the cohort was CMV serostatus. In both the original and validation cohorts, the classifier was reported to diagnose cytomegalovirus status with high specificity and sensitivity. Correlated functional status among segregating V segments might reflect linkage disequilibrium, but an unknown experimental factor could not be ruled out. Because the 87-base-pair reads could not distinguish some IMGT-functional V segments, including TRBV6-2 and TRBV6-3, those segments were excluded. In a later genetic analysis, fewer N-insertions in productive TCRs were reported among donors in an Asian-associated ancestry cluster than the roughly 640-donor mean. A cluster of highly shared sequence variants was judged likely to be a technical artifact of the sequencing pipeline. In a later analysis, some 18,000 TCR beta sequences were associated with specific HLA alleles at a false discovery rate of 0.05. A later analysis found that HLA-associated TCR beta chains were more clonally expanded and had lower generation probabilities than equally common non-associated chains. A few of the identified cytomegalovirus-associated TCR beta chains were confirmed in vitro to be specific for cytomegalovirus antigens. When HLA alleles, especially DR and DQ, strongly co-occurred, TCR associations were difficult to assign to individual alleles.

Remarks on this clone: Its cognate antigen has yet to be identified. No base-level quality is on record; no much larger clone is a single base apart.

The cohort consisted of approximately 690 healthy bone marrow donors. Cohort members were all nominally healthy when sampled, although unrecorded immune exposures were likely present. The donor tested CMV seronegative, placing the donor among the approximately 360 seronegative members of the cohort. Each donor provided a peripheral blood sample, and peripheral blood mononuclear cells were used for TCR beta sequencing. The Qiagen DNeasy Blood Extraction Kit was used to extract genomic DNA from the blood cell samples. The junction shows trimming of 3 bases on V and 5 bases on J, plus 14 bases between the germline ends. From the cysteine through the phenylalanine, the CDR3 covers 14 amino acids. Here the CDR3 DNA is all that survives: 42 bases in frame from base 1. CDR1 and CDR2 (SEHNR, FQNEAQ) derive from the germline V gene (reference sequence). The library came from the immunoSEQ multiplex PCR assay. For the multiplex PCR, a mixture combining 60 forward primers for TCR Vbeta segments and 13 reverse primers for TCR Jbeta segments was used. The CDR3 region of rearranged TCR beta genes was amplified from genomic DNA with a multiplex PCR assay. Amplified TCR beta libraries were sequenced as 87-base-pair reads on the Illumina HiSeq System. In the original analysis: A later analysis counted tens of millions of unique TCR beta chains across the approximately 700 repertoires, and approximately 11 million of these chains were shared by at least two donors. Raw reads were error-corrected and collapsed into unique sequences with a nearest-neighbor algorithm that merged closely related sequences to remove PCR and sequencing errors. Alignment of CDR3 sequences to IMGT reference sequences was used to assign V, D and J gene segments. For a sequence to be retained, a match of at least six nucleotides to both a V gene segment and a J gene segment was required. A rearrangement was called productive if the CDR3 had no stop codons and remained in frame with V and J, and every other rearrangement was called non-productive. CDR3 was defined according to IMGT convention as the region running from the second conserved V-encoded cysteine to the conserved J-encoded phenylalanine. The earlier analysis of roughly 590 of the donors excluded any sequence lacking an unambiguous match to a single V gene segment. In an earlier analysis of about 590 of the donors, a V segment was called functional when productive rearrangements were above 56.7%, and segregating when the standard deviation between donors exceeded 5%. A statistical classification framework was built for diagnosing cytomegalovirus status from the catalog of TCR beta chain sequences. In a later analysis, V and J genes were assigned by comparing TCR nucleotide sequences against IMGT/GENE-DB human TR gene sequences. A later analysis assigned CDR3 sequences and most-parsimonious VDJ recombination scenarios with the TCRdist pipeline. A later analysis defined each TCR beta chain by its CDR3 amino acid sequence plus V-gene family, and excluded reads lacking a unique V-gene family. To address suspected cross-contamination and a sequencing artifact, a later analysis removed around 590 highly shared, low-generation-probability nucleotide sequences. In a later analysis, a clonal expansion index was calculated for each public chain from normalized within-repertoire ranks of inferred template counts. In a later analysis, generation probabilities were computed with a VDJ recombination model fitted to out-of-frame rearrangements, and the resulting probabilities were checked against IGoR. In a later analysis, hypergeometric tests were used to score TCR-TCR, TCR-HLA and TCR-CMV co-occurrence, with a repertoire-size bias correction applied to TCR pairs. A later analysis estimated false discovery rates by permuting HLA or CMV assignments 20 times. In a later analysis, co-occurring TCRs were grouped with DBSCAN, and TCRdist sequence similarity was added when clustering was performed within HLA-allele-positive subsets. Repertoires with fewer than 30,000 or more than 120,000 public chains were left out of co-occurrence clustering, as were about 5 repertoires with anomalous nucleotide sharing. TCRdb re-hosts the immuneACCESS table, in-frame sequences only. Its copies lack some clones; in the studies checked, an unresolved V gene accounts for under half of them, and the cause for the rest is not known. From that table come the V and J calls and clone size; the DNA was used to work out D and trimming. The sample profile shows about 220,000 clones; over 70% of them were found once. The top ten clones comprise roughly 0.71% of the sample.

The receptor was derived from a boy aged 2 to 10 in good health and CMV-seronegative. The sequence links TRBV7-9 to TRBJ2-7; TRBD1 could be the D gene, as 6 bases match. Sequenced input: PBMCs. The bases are TGTGCCAGCAGCTTGGAGTACAGGGTCCACGAGCAGTACTTC. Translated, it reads CASSLEYRVHEQYF.